The next 20 T cell receptor beta chains were all read from a single sample in a study of T cell responses to AZD1222 COVID-19 vaccine. Generated by immunoSEQ multiplex PCR, the TCRdb table keeps only in-frame clones and is missing some. The sample carries under 250,000 clones, about 93% recorded once. The sequences come from peripheral blood, collected on day 0 of MenACWY control vaccination. Receptor source: an adult in good health.

The chain has TRBV27 and TRBJ2-6; D not resolved. Trimming left V 2 bases short and J 1 base short, with 3 bases between. Germline CDR1 MNHEY, CDR2 SMNVEV (reference sequence). This CDR3 contains 14 residues. CDR3 sequence reads: CASSLGSGANVLTF. The CDR3 region has the DNA TGTGCCAGCAGTTTAGGGTCTGGGGCCAACGTCCTGACTTTC.

The chain carries TRBV29-1 and TRBJ1-1, with D hard to call. The germline V gene has CDR1 SQVTM and CDR2 ANQGSEA. V was clipped by 3 bases and J by 5 bases, with 16 bases between them. CDR3 length: 14 residues. The CDR3 reads CSVEEDAGETEAFF. The CDR3 coding sequence is TGCAGCGTTGAGGAGGATGCGGGTGAGACTGAAGCTTTCTTT.

V gene TRBV5-5 combines with J gene TRBJ1-5; D gene uncertain. Germline loops: CDR1 SGHKS, CDR2 YYEKEE (reference sequence). Trimming took off 0 bases at V and 2 bases at J, with 12 bases between the two ends. The CDR3 runs to 16 residues. CDR3 in DNA: TGTGCCAGCAGCTTGGCCAAAGGGCAGGGCAATCAGCCCCAGCATTTT. Protein: CASSLAKGQGNQPQHF.

The rearrangement links TRBV12-3 or TRBV12-4 to TRBJ1-2; no definite D call. This CDR3 contains 13 residues. V lost 4 bases and J 4 bases, leaving 10 bases between the germline ends. The CDR3 DNA follows: TGTGCCAGCAGTTCCGGGAGCACCTATGGCTACACCTTC. It codes for CASSSGSTYGYTF.

The genes are TRBV28 and TRBJ1-2, with 9 bases fitting TRBD1. The germline gives CDR1 MDHEN, CDR2 SYDVKM. The CDR3 loop spans 16 amino acids. J lost 4 bases, V lost 3 bases, and 9 bases had no gene match. CDR3: CASSFGGTGRRYGYTF. CDR3 DNA sequence: TGTGCCAGCAGTTTTGGAGGGACAGGGCGTCGCTATGGCTACACCTTC.

The chain couples TRBV5-5 to TRBJ1-2; the D is unclear. With 4 bases removed from V and 3 bases from J, the gap between germline ends came to 19 bases. Germline V gene data show CDR1 as SGHKS and CDR2 as YYEKEE (reference sequence). The CDR3 covers 16 residues. The CDR3 reads CASSPTTLVRYYGYTF. The CDR3 region has the DNA TGTGCCAGCAGCCCCACAACCTTGGTGCGGTACTATGGCTACACCTTC.

The CDR3 is CASSPSAGQSSGAFF. CDR3 nucleotide sequence: TGTGCCAGCAGCCCGTCTGCGGGACAGTCTTCGGGGGCTTTCTTT. This chain uses TRBV7-6 with TRBJ1-1, with 7 bases fitting TRBD1. The CDR3 runs 15 residues. Germline V gene lookup returns CDR1 SGHVS and CDR2 FNYEAQ. V lost 5 bases, J lost 11 bases, and 17 bases stayed unmatched.

This clone was detected once. The chain is built from TRBV6-5 and TRBJ2-7, with D perhaps matching TRBD1 (5 bases). Looked up from germline, CDR1 is MNHEY and CDR2 is SVGAGI. V was pared by 7 bases and J by 4 bases, with 14 bases between. The CDR3 spans 13 residues. CDR3 sequence (DNA): TGTGCCAGCAACAACGGGCCAGGGTACGAGCAGTACTTC. It codes for CASNNGPGYEQYF.

This clone has only a few counts. V usage is TRBV6-6 and J usage is TRBJ1-2; D possibly corresponds to TRBD1 (5 bases). The germline CDR1 and CDR2 sequences are MNHNY and SVGAGI (reference sequence). This CDR3 comprises 13 residues. Trimming shortened V by 11 bases and J by 1 base, and 14 bases separated the two germline ends. The CDR3 DNA reads as TGTGCCGCGTCCAGGGACTTTAACTATGGCTACACCTTC. Its protein product is CAASRDFNYGYTF.

This chain joins TRBV3-1 (or the pseudogene TRBV3-2) and TRBJ1-1; D gene uncertain. This CDR3 is 13 amino acids long. Between the trimmed V and J ends, which lost 0 bases and 7 bases, there was a span of 9 bases. Germline V gene lookup returns CDR1 LGHDT and CDR2 YNNKEL (reference sequence). CDR3 sequence: CASSQDYSGEAFF. CDR3 nucleotides: TGTGCCAGCAGCCAAGACTATTCGGGTGAAGCTTTCTTT.

This clone was seen a single time. This CDR3 is CASSLWTGETDTQYF. In DNA form, the CDR3 reads TGTGCCAGCAGCCTATGGACAGGGGAGACAGATACGCAGTATTTT. The gene calls are TRBV5-5 and TRBJ2-3, with 9 bases lining up with TRBD1. The CDR3 sequence is 15 residues long. The germline V gene encodes CDR1 SGHKS and CDR2 YYEKEE (reference sequence). V lost 4 bases to trimming and J lost 3 bases; unmatched junction nucleotides: 6.

The chain carries TRBV7-5 and TRBJ1-5; the D segment call TRBD1 is taken from the table without a DNA check. TRBV7-5 is annotated as a pseudogene. The CDR3 extends over 15 amino acids. This CDR3 is CARRTRRQGNQPQHF. The CDR3 DNA follows: TGTGCCAGAAGGACAAGGCGCCAGGGCAATCAGCCCCAGCATTTT.

The rearrangement links TRBV6-5 to TRBJ1-4; TRBD1 aligns across 8 bases. J was trimmed by 5 bases and V by 2 bases; bases with no gene match: 7. The CDR3 loop spans 16 amino acids. CDR1 MNHEY and CDR2 SVGAGI come from the germline V gene. The CDR3 here is CASSYDPRGLNEKLFF. Written as DNA, the CDR3 is TGTGCCAGCAGTTACGACCCCAGGGGGCTGAATGAAAAACTGTTTTTT.

The chain joins TRBV10-2 to TRBJ1-2; TRBD1 agrees at 9 bases. CDR1 and CDR2 (germline): WSHSY, SAAADI. The CDR3 covers 12 residues. J gave up 6 bases and V 7 bases, and 3 bases lay outside the gene matches. DNA for the CDR3: TGCGCCAGCACTCGGACAGGGGATGGCTACACCTTC. Residues: CASTRTGDGYTF.

DNA of the CDR3: TGTGCCAGCAGCTTAGGCGCCAGCCCCTATGGCTACACCTTC. This gives the protein CASSLGASPYGYTF. V gene TRBV7-9 combines with J gene TRBJ1-2, with D hard to call. V was cut by 1 base and J by 4 bases, with 10 bases left in between. The CDR3 extends over 14 amino acids. Germline CDR1 SEHNR, CDR2 FQNEAQ (reference sequence).

The table lists this clone with a count of one. The chain employs TRBV7-9 and TRBJ1-2; D unresolved. V dropped 7 bases and J dropped 8 bases, with 11 bases sitting between them. This CDR3 region has 11 residues. Looked up from germline, CDR1 is SEHNR and CDR2 is FQNEAQ (reference sequence). DNA for the CDR3: TGTGCCAGCACCCCTTATAGAGGCTACACCTTC. This translates into CASTPYRGYTF. Full variable domain (outside the CDR3, taken from reference TRBV7-9 and TRBJ1-2): DTGVSQNPRHKITKRGQNVTFRCDPISEHNRLYWYRQTLGQGPEFLTYFQNEAQLEKSRLLSDRFSAERPKGSFSTLEIQRTEQGDSAMYLCASTPYRGYTFGSGTRLTVV.

The V call is TRBV3-1 (or the pseudogene TRBV3-2), the J call TRBJ1-2; 11 nucleotides agree with TRBD1. This CDR3 comprises 14 residues. Germline trimming cut 6 bases from V and 8 bases from J; bases unmatched to any gene: 8. Per the germline V gene, CDR1 is LGHDT and CDR2 is YNNKEL (reference sequence). The CDR3 coding sequence is TGTGCCAGCAGTAGGACAGGGGGCGCCGGGGGCTACACCTTC. Amino acid sequence: CASSRTGGAGGYTF.

The chain recombines TRBV12-3 or TRBV12-4 with TRBJ1-2, with TRBD1 matching over 7 bases. The CDR3 contains 13 residues. The trim removed 7 bases at V and 4 bases at J, leaving 6 bases unmatched. The CDR3: CASTSGGAYGYTF. DNA of the CDR3: TGTGCCAGCACTTCAGGGGGGGCCTATGGCTACACCTTC.

The chain combines TRBV5-1 with TRBJ1-1, with a possible D match to TRBD1 (6 bases). Germline assignment: CDR1 SGHRS and CDR2 YFSETQ. Deletions cut 0 bases from V and 1 base from J, with 16 bases between. CDR3 length equals 17 residues. In nucleotides, the CDR3 is TGCGCCAGCAGCTTGGGGGGGCCCGGCTTCGGGAACACTGAAGCTTTCTTT. This encodes CASSLGGPGFGNTEAFF. The full variable domain, completed using reference TRBV5-1 and TRBJ1-1, is KAGVTQTPRYLIKTRGQQVTLSCSPISGHRSVSWYQQTPGQGLQFLFEYFSETQRNKGNFPGRFSGRQFSNSRSEMNVSTLELGDSALYLCASSLGGPGFGNTEAFFGQGTRLTVV.

The chain joins TRBV25-1 to TRBJ2-4, with no clear D. Germline V lookup: CDR1 MGHDK, CDR2 SYGVNS. V lost 0 bases and J 1 base, leaving 7 bases between the germline ends. The CDR3 is made up of 15 amino acids. This CDR3 is CASSEYGQAKNIQYF. As DNA, the CDR3 is TGTGCCAGCAGTGAATATGGCCAGGCCAAAAACATTCAGTACTTC. Supplemented by reference TRBV25-1 and TRBJ2-4, the full variable domain reads EADIYQTPRYLVIGTGKKITLECSQTMGHDKMYWYQQDPGMELHLIHYSYGVNSTEKGDLSSESTVSRIRTEHFPLTLESARPSHTSQYLCASSEYGQAKNIQYFGAGTRLSVL.